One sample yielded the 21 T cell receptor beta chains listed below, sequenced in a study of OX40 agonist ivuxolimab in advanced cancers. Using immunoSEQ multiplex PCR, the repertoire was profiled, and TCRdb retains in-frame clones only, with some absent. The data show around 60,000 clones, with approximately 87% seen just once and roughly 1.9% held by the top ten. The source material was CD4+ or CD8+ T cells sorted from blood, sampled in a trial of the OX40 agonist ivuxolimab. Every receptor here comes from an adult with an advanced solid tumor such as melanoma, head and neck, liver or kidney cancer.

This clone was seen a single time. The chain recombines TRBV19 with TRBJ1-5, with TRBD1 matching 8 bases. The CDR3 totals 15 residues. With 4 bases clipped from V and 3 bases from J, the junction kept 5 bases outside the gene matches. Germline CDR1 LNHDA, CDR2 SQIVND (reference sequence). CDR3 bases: TGTGCCAGTAGTAGTGCAGGGGGCGACAATCAGCCCCAGCATTTT. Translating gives CASSSAGGDNQPQHF.

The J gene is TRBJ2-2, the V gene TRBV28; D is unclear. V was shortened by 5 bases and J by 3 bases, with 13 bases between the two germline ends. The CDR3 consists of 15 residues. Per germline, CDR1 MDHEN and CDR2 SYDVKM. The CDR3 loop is CASSRIGRDTGELFF. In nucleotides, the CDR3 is TGTGCCAGCAGTCGAATCGGTCGGGACACCGGGGAGCTGTTTTTT.

The CDR3 DNA reads as TGTGCCAGCTCACAACAGGGGGCCGCCGCGGGGCAGTACTTC. Translated, it gives CASSQQGAAAGQYF. The V gene is TRBV18, the J gene TRBJ2-7, with TRBD1 matching 9 bases. Trimming at V came to 4 bases and at J to 9 bases, leaving 10 bases not matched to a gene. Germline loops: CDR1 KGHSH, CDR2 LQKENI. The CDR3 spans 14 residues.

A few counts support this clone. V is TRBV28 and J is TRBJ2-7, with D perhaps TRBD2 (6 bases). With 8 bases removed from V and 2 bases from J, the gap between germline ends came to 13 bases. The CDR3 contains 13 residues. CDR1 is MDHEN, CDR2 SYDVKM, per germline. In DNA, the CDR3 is TGTGCCAGCCATAGGCGGGGACCCTACGAGCAGTACTTC. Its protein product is CASHRRGPYEQYF.

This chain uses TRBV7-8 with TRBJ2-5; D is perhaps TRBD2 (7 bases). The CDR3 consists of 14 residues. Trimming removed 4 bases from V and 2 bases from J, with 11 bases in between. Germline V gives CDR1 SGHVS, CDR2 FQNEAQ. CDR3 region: CASSYRGAQETQYF. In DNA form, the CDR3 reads TGTGCCAGCAGCTATCGGGGGGCACAAGAGACCCAGTACTTC. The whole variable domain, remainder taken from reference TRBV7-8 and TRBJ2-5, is GAGVSQSPRYKVAKRGQDVALRCDPISGHVSLFWYQQALGQGPEFLTYFQNEAQLDKSGLPSDRFFAERPEGSVSTLKIQRTQQEDSAVYLCASSYRGAQETQYFGPGTRLLVL.

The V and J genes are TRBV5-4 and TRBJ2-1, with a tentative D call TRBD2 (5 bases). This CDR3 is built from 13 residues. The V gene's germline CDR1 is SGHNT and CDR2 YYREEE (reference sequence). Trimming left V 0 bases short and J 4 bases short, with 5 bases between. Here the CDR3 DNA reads TGTGCCAGCAGCTTGGGCGGGTACAATGAGCAGTTCTTC. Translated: CASSLGGYNEQFF.

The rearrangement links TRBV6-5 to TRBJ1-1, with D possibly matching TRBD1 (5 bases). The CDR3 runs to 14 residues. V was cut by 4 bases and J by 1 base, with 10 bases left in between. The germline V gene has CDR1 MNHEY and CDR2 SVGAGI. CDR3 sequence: CASSSNQGNTEAFF. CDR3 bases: TGTGCCAGCAGTTCCAATCAGGGGAACACTGAAGCTTTCTTT.

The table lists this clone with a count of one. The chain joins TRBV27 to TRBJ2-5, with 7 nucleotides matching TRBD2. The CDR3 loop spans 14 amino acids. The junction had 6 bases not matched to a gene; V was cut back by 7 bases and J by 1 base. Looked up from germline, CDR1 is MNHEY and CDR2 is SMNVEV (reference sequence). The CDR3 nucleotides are TGTGCCAGCAAAGGACTAGAGGCCCAAGAGACCCAGTACTTC. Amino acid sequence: CASKGLEAQETQYF.

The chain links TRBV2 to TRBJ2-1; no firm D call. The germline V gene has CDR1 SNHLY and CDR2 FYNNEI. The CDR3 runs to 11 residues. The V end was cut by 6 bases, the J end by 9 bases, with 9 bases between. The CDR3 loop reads CASRQASEQFF. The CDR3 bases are TGTGCCAGCAGGCAAGCGAGTGAGCAGTTCTTC.

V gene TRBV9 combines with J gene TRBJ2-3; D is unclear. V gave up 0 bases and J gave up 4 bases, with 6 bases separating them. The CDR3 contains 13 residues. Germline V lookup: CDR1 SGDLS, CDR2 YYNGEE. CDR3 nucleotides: TGTGCCAGCAGCGTAGAGATAGCAGATACGCAGTATTTT. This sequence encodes CASSVEIADTQYF.

CDR3 coding DNA: TGCGCCAGCAGCCAAGGGATCAGGCCTTCTGGGGCCAACGTCCTGACTTTC. This sequence encodes CASSQGIRPSGANVLTF. V usage is TRBV4-1 and J usage is TRBJ2-6; D not certain. CDR3 length: 17 amino acids. V lost 1 base to trimming and J lost 1 base, with 11 bases between them. The germline gives CDR1 MGHRA, CDR2 YSYEKL.

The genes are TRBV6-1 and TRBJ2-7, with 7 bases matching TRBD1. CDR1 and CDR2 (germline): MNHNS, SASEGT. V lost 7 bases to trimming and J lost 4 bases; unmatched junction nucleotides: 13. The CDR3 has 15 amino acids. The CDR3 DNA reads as TGTGCCAGCACCCGCCAGGCAGGGGGAAGATACGAGCAGTACTTC. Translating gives CASTRQAGGRYEQYF.

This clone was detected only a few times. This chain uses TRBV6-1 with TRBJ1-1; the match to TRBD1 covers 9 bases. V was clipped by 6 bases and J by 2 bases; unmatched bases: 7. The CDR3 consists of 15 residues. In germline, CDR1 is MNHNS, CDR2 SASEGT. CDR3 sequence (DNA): TGTGCCAGCAGCCATCCGGGACAGGGAAACACTGAAGCTTTCTTT. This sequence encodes CASSHPGQGNTEAFF.

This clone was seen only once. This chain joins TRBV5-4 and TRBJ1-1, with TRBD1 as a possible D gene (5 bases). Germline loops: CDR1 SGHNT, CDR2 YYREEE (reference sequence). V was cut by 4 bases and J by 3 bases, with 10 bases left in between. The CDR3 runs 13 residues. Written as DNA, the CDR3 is TGTGCCAGCAGCGTCCAGGGCCACACTGAAGCTTTCTTT. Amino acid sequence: CASSVQGHTEAFF.

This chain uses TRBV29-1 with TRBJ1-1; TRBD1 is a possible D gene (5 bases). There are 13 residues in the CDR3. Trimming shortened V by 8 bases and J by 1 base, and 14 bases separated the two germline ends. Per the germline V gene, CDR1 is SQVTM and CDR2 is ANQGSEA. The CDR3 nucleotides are TGCAGCTCTGGGGCCATCAGGAACACTGAAGCTTTCTTT. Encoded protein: CSSGAIRNTEAFF.

CDR3 loop: CASSLNEYNEQFF. In DNA form, the CDR3 reads TGTGCCAGCAGCTTAAATGAATACAATGAGCAGTTCTTC. The genes are TRBV7-3 and TRBJ2-1; no definite D call. From germline, CDR1 is SGHTA and CDR2 FQGTGA. Trimming stripped 1 base from V and 4 bases from J, with 5 bases between. The CDR3 has 13 residues. Based on the CDR3 plus reference TRBV7-3 and TRBJ2-1, the full variable domain is GAGVSQTPSNKVTEKGKYVELRCDPISGHTALYWYRQSLGQGPEFLIYFQGTGAADDSGLPNDRFFAVRPEGSVSTLKIQRTERGDSAVYLCASSLNEYNEQFFGPGTRLTVL.

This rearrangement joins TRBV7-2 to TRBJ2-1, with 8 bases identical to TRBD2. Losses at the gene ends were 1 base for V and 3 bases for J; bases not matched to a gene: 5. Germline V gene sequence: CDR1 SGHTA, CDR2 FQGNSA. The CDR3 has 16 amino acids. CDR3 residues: CASSLEASGRYNEQFF. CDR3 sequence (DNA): TGTGCCAGCAGCTTAGAGGCTAGCGGGCGCTACAATGAGCAGTTCTTC.

The CDR3: CASSAYRGSGNTIYF. The CDR3, as DNA: TGTGCCAGCAGCGCATACAGGGGCTCTGGAAACACCATATATTTT. The rearrangement joins TRBV9 to TRBJ1-3; 7 nucleotides agree with TRBD1. The CDR3 consists of 15 residues. V trimming: 3 bases; J trimming: 0 bases; junction bases outside the gene matches: 3. CDR1 SGDLS and CDR2 YYNGEE come from the germline V gene.

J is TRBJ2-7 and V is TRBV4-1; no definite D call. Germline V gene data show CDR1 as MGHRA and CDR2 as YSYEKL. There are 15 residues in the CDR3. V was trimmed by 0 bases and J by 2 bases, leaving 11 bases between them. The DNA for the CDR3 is TGCGCCAGCAGCCAAGATAGTGTCGGTACCTACGAGCAGTACTTC. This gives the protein CASSQDSVGTYEQYF.

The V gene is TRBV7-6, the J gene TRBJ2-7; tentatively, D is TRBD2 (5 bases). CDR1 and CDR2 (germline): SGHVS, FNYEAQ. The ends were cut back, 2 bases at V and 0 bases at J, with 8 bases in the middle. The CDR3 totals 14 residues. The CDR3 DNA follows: TGTGCCAGCAGCTTAAGTGGGAGCTCCTACGAGCAGTACTTC. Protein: CASSLSGSSYEQYF.

CDR3 nucleotide sequence: TGTGCCAGCAGTCTAGGGTCTAGCGGTTACAATGAGCAGTTCTTC. Its protein is CASSLGSSGYNEQFF. This sequence joins TRBV11-3 and TRBJ2-1, with 7 bases identical to TRBD2. Germline V CDR1 and CDR2: SGHNT, YENEEA. This CDR3 has 15 residues. Trimming at V came to 6 bases and at J to 4 bases, leaving 9 bases not matched to a gene.